This TCR beta chain is drawn from a study of T cell clonotyping in hematopoietic cell transplantation. Study-wide results and limits: Broader posttransplant TCR repertoire diversity was predicted by graft donor and pretransplant recipient Inverse Simpson Index values. Few recipient clonotypes overlapped donors; over 95% were de novo at given depth.

Libraries were prepared by immunoSEQ multiplex PCR; TCRdb keeps only in-frame clonotypes and omits some of them. This table has about 41,000 clones, 95% appearing once. CDR1 SGHRS and CDR2 YFSETQ come from the germline V gene. The CDR3 runs 16 residues. V was cut by 0 bases and J by 0 bases, with 10 bases left in between. A word on this clone: Its antigen is unknown.

This sequence originates from a man aged 25-45 years in good health. Some clones in this sample may be carry-over from other donors' samples. This chain uses TRBV5-1 with TRBJ2-1; D may be TRBD1 (5 bases). The specimen sequenced was peripheral blood mononuclear cells. The CDR3 is CASSLEGQGSYNEQFF. CDR3 in DNA: TGCGCCAGCAGCTTGGAAGGGCAGGGCTCCTACAATGAGCAGTTCTTC.